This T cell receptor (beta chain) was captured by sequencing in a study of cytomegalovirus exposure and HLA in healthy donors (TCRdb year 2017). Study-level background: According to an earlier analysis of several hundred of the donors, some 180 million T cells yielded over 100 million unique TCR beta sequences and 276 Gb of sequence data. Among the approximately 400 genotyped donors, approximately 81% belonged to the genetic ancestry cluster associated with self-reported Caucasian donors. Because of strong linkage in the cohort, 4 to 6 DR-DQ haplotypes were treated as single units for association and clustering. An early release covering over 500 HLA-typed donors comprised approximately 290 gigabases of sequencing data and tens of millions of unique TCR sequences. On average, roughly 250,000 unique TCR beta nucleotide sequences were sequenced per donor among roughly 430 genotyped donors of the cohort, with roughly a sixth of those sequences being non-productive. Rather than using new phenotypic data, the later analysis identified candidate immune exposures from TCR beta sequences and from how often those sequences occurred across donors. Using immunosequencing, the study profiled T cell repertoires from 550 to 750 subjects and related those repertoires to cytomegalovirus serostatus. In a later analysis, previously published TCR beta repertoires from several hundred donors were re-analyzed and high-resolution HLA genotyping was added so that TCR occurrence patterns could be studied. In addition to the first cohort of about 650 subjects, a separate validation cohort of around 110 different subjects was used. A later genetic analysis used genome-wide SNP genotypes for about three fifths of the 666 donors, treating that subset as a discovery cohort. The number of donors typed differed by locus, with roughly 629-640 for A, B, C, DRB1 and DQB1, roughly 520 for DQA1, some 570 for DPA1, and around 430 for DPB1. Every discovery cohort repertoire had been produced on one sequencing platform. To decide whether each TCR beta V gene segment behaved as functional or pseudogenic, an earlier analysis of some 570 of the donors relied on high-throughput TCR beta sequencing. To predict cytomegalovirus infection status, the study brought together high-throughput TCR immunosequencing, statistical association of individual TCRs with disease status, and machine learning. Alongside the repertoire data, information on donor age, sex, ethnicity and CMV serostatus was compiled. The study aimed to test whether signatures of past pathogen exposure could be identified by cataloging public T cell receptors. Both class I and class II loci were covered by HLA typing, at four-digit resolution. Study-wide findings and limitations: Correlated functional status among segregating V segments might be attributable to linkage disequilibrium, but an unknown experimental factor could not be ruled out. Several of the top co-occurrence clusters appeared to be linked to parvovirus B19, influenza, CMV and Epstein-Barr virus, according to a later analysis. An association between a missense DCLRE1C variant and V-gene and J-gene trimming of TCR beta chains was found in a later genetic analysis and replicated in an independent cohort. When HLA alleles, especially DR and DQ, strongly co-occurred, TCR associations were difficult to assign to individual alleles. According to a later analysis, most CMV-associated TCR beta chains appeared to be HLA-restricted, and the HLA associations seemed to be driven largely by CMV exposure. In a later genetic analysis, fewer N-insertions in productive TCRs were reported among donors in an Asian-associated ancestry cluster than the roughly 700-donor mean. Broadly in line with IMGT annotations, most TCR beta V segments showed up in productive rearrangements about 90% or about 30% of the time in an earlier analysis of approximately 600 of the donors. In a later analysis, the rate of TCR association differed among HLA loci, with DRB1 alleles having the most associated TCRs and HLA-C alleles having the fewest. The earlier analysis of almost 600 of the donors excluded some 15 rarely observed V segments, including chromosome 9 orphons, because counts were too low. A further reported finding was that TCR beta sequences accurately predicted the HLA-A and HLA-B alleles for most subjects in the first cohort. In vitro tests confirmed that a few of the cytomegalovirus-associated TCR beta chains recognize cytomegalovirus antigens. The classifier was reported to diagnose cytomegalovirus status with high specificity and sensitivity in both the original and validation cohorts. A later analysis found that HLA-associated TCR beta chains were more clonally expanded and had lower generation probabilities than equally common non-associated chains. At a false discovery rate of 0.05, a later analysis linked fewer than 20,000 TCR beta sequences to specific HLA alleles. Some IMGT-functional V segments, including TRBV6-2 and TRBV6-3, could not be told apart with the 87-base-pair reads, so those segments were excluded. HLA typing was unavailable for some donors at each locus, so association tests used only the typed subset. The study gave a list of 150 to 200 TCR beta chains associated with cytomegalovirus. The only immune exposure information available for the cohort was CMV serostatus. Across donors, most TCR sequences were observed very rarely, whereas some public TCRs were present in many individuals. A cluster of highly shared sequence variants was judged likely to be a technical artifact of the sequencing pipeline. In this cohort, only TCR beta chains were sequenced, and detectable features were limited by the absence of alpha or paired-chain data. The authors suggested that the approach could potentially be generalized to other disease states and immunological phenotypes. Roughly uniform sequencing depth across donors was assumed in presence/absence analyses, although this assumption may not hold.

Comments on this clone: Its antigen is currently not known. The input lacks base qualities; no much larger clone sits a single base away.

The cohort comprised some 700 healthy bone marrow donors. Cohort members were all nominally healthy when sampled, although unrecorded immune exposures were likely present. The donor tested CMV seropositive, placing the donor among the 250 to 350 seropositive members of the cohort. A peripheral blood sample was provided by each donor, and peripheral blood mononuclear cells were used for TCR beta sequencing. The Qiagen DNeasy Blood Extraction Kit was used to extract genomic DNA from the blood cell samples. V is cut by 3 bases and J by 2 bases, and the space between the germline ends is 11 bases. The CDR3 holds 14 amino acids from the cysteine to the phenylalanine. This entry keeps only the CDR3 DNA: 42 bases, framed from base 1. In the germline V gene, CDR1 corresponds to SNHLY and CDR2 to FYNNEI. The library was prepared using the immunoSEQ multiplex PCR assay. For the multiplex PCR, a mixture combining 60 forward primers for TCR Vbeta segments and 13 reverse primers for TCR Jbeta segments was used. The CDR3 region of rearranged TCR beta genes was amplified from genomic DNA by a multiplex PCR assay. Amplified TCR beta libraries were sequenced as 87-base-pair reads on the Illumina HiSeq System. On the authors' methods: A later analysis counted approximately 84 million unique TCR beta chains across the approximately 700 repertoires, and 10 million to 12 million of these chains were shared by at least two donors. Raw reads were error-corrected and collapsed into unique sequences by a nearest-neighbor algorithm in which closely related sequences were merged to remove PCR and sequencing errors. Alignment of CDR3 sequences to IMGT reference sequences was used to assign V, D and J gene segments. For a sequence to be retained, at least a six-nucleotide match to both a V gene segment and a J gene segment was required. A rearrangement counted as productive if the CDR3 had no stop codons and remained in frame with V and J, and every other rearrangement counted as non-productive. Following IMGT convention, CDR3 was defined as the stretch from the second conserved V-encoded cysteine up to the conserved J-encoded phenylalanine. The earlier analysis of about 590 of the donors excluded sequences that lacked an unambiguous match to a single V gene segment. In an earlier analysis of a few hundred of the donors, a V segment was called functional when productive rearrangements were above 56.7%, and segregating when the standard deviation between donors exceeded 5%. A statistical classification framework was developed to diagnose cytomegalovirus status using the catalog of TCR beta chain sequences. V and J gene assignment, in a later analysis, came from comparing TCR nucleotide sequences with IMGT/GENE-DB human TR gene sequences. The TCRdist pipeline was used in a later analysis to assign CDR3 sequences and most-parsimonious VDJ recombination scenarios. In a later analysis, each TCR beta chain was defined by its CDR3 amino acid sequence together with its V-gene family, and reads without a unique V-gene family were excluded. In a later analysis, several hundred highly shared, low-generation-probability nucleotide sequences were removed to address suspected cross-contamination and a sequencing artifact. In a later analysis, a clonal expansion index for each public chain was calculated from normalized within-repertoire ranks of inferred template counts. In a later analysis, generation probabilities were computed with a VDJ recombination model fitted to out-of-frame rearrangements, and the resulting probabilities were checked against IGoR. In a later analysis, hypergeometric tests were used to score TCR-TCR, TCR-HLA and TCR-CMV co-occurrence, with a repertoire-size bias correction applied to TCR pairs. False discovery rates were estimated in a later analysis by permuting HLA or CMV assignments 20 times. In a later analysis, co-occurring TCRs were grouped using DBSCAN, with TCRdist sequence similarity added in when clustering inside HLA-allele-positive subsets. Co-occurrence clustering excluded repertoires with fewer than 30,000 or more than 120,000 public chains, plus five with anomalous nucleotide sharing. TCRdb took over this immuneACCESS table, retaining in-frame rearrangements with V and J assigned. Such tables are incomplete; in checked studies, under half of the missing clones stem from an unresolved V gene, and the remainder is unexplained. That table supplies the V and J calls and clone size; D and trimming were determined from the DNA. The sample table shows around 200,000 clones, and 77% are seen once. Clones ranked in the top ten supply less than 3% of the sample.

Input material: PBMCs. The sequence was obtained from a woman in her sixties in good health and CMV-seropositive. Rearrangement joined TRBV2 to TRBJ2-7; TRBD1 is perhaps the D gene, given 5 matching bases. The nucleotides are TGTGCCAGCAGTGATCAGGGCAGCACCTACGAGCAGTACTTC. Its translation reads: CASSDQGSTYEQYF.